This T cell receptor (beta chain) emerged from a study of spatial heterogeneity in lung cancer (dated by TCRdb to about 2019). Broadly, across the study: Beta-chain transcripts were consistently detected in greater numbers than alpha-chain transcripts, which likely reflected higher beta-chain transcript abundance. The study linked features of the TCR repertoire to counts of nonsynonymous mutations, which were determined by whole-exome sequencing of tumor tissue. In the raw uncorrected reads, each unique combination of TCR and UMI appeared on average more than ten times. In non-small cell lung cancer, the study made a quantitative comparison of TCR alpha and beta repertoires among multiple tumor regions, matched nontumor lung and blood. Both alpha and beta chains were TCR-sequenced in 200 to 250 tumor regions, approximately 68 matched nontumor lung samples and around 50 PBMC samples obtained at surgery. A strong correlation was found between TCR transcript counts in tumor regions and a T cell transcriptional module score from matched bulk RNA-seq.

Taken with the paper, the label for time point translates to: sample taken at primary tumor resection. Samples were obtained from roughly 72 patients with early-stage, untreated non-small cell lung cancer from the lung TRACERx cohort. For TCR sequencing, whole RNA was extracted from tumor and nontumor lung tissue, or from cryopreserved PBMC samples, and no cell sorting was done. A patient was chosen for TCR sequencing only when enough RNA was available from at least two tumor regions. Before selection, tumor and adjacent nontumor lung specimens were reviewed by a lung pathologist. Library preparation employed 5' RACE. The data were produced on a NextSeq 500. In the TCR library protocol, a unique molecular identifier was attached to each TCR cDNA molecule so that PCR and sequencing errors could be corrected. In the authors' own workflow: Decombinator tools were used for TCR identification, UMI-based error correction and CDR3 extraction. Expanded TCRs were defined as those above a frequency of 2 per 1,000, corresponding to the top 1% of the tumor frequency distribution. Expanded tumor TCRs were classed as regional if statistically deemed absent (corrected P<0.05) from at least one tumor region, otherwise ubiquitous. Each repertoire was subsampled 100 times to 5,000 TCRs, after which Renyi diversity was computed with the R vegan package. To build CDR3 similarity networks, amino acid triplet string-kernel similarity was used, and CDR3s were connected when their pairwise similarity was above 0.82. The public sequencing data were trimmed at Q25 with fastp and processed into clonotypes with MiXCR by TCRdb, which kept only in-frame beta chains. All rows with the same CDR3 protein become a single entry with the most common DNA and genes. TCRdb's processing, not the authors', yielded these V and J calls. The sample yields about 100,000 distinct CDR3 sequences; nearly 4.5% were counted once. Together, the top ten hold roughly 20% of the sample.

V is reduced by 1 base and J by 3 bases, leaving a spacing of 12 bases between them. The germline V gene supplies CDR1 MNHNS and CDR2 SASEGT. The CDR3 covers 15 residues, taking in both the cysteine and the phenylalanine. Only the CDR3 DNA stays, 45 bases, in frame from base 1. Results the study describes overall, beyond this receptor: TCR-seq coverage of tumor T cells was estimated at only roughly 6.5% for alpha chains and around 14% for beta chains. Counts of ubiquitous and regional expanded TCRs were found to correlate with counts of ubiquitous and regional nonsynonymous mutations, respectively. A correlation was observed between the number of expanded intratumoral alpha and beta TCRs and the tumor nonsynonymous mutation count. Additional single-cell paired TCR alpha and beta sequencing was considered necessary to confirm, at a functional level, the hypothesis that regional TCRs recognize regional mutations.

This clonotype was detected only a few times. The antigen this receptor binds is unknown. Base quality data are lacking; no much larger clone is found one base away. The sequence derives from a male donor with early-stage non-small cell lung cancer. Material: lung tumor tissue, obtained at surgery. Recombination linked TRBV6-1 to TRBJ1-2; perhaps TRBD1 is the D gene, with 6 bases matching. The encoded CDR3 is CASSEERGADYGYTF. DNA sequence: TGTGCCAGCAGTGAAGAAAGGGGGGCAGACTATGGCTACACCTTC.